This T cell receptor beta chain was sequenced in a study of OX40 agonist ivuxolimab in advanced cancers. Study information: Dose-escalation patients suffered from hepatocellular carcinoma, melanoma, renal cell or head and neck cancer. Among those treated, three patients had partial responses, one with hepatocellular carcinoma and two with cutaneous melanoma. Study observations and caveats: The antigen specificity of the peripheral T cells (those that were expanded) was not determined. Within 6 weeks, CD4+ and CD8+ blood T cells expanded clonally at 0.1 to 3.0 mg/kg.

Sequencing was performed with immunoSEQ multiplex PCR; in TCRdb, only in-frame clones are kept and a portion is missing. Among over 30,000 clones, 65% to 80% were seen once, and the ten largest hold more than 12%. This clone has just a few counts. Its antigen is unknown. CDR3 length equals 14 residues. The germline CDR1 and CDR2 sequences are SGHKS and YYEKEE (reference sequence). The ends were cut back, 2 bases at V and 0 bases at J, with 8 bases in the middle. The material was CD4+ or CD8+ T cells sorted from blood, obtained in a trial of the OX40 agonist ivuxolimab. This TCR derives from an adult with an advanced solid tumor such as melanoma, head and neck, liver or kidney cancer. The gene calls are TRBV5-5 and TRBJ2-5; maybe TRBD1 (5 bases). CDR3 sequence reads: CASSFGQYQETQYF. The CDR3 nucleotides are TGTGCCAGCAGCTTCGGACAATACCAAGAGACCCAGTACTTC.